This T cell receptor beta chain was sequenced for a study of blood T cells in healthy people across ages (dated by TCRdb to the mid-2010s). Background on the whole study: Template switching captured roughly one uniquely barcoded TCR beta cDNA molecule per two T cells in model experiments. Using deep sequencing normalized with unique cDNA molecular identifiers, the study measured how TCR beta repertoire diversity changes with age. Donors were grouped into four age groups: young (average roughly 16 years), middle-aged (39), aged (approximately 67) and long-lived (approximately 81). Donors of different ages were randomly distributed across sequencing lanes to avoid experimental bias. Two additional independent replicas of 1 million unique cDNA reads from the same blood draw were analyzed for two donors (one aged 18 to 30 and one aged 80 or older). Beyond this particular receptor, the publication reports: Total diversity estimates from one million sequenced T cells were considered lower bounds and underestimates. Compared with the aged group, the long-lived group had more naive CD4+ T cells, fewer expanded clones and increased TCR diversity, suggesting age selection. Bulk unsorted PBMC profiling prevented conclusive comparison of naive and antigen-experienced compartments. Observed TCR beta diversity correlated strongly with the percentage of naive T cells measured by flow cytometry. Because the CMV infection status of the donors was unknown, age-related changes in expanded clonotypes may potentially have been confounded. Observed TCR beta diversity per million T cells fell roughly linearly with age, and a significant reduction was already apparent by age around 39.

Library generation was performed with 5' RACE. The sequencer listed for this sample is Illumina HiSeq 2500. The second PCR ran for about 6 to 11 cycles and used a J-beta primer mix along with a sample-barcoded 5' primer. A template-switch 5' adaptor carrying 12 random nucleotides introduced a unique molecular identifier onto each TCR beta cDNA molecule. At least 3 million CDR3-containing paired-end reads were obtained from each sample. All of the RNA was converted into first-strand cDNA using the Mint cDNA synthesis kit, with a TRBC-specific oligonucleotide serving as the primer. Following uracil-DNA glycosylase treatment, all cDNA underwent a first 18-cycle PCR with the universal primers M1SS and BC2_uni_R. The authors' pipeline ran thus. For normalization, 1 million high-quality reads were randomly selected from each sample, with every read carrying a distinct molecular identifier. Reads with shared molecular identifiers were discarded instead of being binned into consensus sequences. MiTCR, run with a Q25 quality threshold and the strictest error-elimination algorithm, handled CDR3 identification, clonotype clustering and error correction. A nonparametric unseen species model using Euler transformation provided a lower-bound estimate of total TCR beta diversity. TCRdb passed the public sequencing reads through fastp at Q25 and MiXCR, retaining productive beta sequences. Each entry merges the rows of one CDR3 protein and shows their most common DNA and genes. The V and J calls shown here were made by TCRdb, not taken from the authors' results. The sample table shows hundreds of thousands of distinct CDR3 sequences, and about 32% are seen once. In total, the top ten clones hold about 16% of the sample.

The germline V gene supplies CDR1 SGHTA and CDR2 FQGNSA. Measured from the cysteine to the phenylalanine, the CDR3 is 17 residues long. The DNA shown is the 51-base CDR3, in frame from base 1. After removal of 1 base from V and 4 bases from J, the junction retains 4 bases not matched to a gene. Systemically healthy Caucasian individuals from Russia, some 38 in total and aged roughly 6 to 100 years, were included as donors. Around 9.7 milliliters of peripheral blood were collected from each donor into EDTA-treated Vacutainer tubes. Ficoll-Paque density-gradient centrifugation was used to isolate PBMCs, with at least 7 million obtained per sample. Total RNA was extracted from PBMCs with Trizol reagent, with at least 5.5 micrograms obtained per sample. The percentages of naive CD45RAhigh/CD27high T cells were determined by flow cytometry on a PBMC aliquot from every donor. A few counts support this clonotype. Its antigen is currently not known. No quality values exist for individual bases; no much larger clone is one base distant.

The sequenced material came from blood. The receptor was isolated from an elderly woman in good health. Donor details come from another sample of the same person, matched by shared clones. Recombination joined TRBV7-2 with TRBJ2-1, and TRBD2 aligns with 13 junction nucleotides. The CDR3 in this case is CASSLERTSGGYNEQFF. The bases read TGTGCCAGCAGCTTAGAGAGGACTAGCGGGGGATACAATGAGCAGTTCTTC. Supplemented by the reference TRBV7-2 and TRBJ2-1 proteins around the CDR3, the complete variable domain is GAGVSQSPSNKVTEKGKDVELRCDPISGHTALYWYRQSLGQGLEFLIYFQGNSAPDKSGLPSDRFSAERTGGSVSTLTIQRTQQEDSAVYLCASSLERTSGGYNEQFFGPGTRLTVL.